These T cell receptor beta chains were read from a single sample in a study of shared T cell receptors in the human thymus. Using immunoSEQ multiplex PCR, the repertoire was profiled, and TCRdb retains in-frame clones only, with some absent. The sample yields 600,000 to 900,000 clones, 75% to 90% seen once. These data also formed part of another study, on human thymus T cells.

The sequenced material came from thymocytes. The receptors come from a girl under three years old with a congenital heart defect. Both conserved end residues are part of each CDR3. D genes are given only for firm matches. The listing skips clone size in some rows; elsewhere it reads once, few, many or a size class.

V: TRBV19; size: .; J: TRBJ1-1; D: .; CDR3: CASNSGTEAFF; DNA: TGTGCCAGTAATAGCGGCACTGAAGCTTTCTTT
V: TRBV4-3; size: .; J: TRBJ1-1; D: .; CDR3: CASSHYDRTNTEAFF; DNA: TGCGCCAGCAGCCATTACGACAGGACGAACACTGAAGCTTTCTTT
V: TRBV28; size: .; J: TRBJ2-3; D: .; CDR3: CASSLYKDTQYF; DNA: TGTGCCAGCAGTTTGTATAAAGATACGCAGTATTTT
V: TRBV15; size: .; J: TRBJ1-2; D: TRBD1; CDR3: CATSAPGTGCGYTF; DNA: TGTGCCACCAGCGCCCCCGGGACAGGGTGTGGCTACACCTTC
V: TRBV19; size: .; J: TRBJ2-5; D: .; CDR3: CASSISQGETQYF; DNA: TGTGCCAGTAGTATTAGCCAGGGAGAGACCCAGTACTTC
V: TRBV19; size: .; J: TRBJ2-7; D: TRBD1; CDR3: CASSRDRGPSYEQYF; DNA: TGTGCCAGTAGCCGGGACAGGGGGCCCTCCTACGAGCAGTACTTC
V: TRBV5-1; size: .; J: TRBJ2-1; D: .; CDR3: CASSLVYGGPQFF; DNA: TGCGCCAGCAGCTTGGTATACGGGGGACCTCAGTTCTTC
V: TRBV27; size: .; J: TRBJ2-7; D: TRBD1; CDR3: CASSWRDRAGYEQYF; DNA: TGTGCCAGCAGTTGGAGAGACAGGGCAGGCTACGAGCAGTACTTC
V: TRBV7-9; size: .; J: TRBJ1-3; D: .; CDR3: CASCRGMVRGTPSGNTIYF; DNA: TGTGCCAGCTGCAGGGGTATGGTGCGGGGGACCCCCTCTGGAAACACCATATATTTT
V: TRBV7-9; size: .; J: TRBJ1-5; D: TRBD1; CDR3: CASSSTAGTGNQPQHF; DNA: TGTGCCAGCAGCTCCACCGCCGGGACAGGGAATCAGCCCCAGCATTTT
V: TRBV30; size: .; J: TRBJ2-1; D: TRBD2; CDR3: CAWRGGASHEQFF; DNA: TGTGCCTGGCGCGGGGGGGCTAGTCATGAGCAGTTCTTC
V: TRBV7-9; size: .; J: TRBJ1-1; D: .; CDR3: CASSPTPGWGNTEAFF; DNA: TGTGCCAGCAGCCCCACTCCAGGGTGGGGGAACACTGAAGCTTTCTTT
V: TRBV28; size: .; J: TRBJ1-2; D: .; CDR3: CASSSHREGSGGYTF; DNA: TGTGCCAGCAGTTCCCACCGGGAAGGGAGCGGGGGCTACACCTTC
V: TRBV20-1; size: .; J: TRBJ1-2; D: .; CDR3: CSGIGDYGYTF; DNA: TGCAGTGGTATAGGGGACTATGGCTACACCTTC
V: TRBV5-1; size: .; J: TRBJ2-3; D: .; CDR3: CASSHSDTQYF; DNA: TGCGCCAGCAGCCATTCAGATACGCAGTATTTT
V: TRBV6-4; size: .; J: TRBJ2-1; D: TRBD2; CDR3: CASRPPGLAGNSSYNEQFF; DNA: TGTGCCAGCAGGCCCCCGGGACTAGCGGGGAATAGCTCCTACAATGAGCAGTTCTTC
V: TRBV9; size: .; J: TRBJ1-2; D: .; CDR3: CASSVGRDYGYTF; DNA: TGTGCCAGCAGCGTAGGTCGGGATTATGGCTACACCTTC
V: TRBV6-5; size: once; J: TRBJ1-1; D: .; CDR3: CASSYSRLTVNTEAFF; DNA: TGTGCCAGCAGTTACTCCAGACTAACAGTGAACACTGAAGCTTTCTTT
V: TRBV5-4; size: .; J: TRBJ2-1; D: .; CDR3: CASSSILSGVFYNEQFF; DNA: TGTGCCAGCAGCTCAATTCTATCGGGGGTCTTCTACAATGAGCAGTTCTTC
V: TRBV2; size: .; J: TRBJ1-6; D: .; CDR3: CASSREGNSPLHF; DNA: TGTGCCAGCAGTCGGGAGGGGAATTCACCCCTCCACTTT
V: TRBV5-4; size: .; J: TRBJ1-1; D: .; CDR3: CASIRGPEAFF; DNA: TGTGCCAGCATACGGGGTCCTGAAGCTTTCTTT
V: TRBV5-8; size: few; J: TRBJ1-5; D: TRBD1; CDR3: CASSTGQGSNQPQHF; DNA: TGTGCCAGCAGCACAGGACAGGGTAGCAATCAGCCCCAGCATTTT
V: TRBV4-1; size: .; J: TRBJ1-4; D: .; CDR3: CASSLTGTNEKLFF; DNA: TGCGCCAGCAGCCTGACAGGAACTAATGAAAAACTGTTTTTT
V: TRBV5-1; size: .; J: TRBJ2-7; D: TRBD1; CDR3: CASSKGDSYEQYF; DNA: TGCGCCAGCAGCAAGGGGGACAGCTACGAGCAGTACTTC
V: TRBV7-9; size: .; J: TRBJ2-7; D: .; CDR3: CASSLARGGSYEQYF; DNA: TGTGCCAGCAGCTTAGCGCGGGGAGGCTCCTACGAGCAGTACTTC
V: TRBV7-9; size: once; J: TRBJ2-5; D: .; CDR3: CASSLGTGRHTTQYF; DNA: TGTGCCAGCAGCTTAGGAACGGGGAGACATACGACCCAGTACTTC
V: TRBV5-1; size: .; J: TRBJ2-7; D: TRBD1; CDR3: CASSFSTGTGYEQYF; DNA: TGCGCCAGCAGCTTTTCGACAGGGACGGGATACGAGCAGTACTTC